This entry concerns a single TCR beta chain. Its antigen is not known. This specimen belongs to a study of OX40 agonist ivuxolimab in advanced cancers. Across the whole study: Patients were treated with intravenous ivuxolimab, dosed at 0.01 to 10 mg/kg and infused every 2 weeks. Two patients with cutaneous melanoma and one with hepatocellular carcinoma, three in total, showed partial responses.

Overall study results and limits: Some of the nonresponding patients also showed low levels of normalized T-cell clonal expansion. CD4+ and CD8+ blood T cells expanded clonally by week 6 at 0.1 to 3.0 mg/kg.

Sequencing was performed with immunoSEQ multiplex PCR; in TCRdb, only in-frame clones are kept and a portion is missing. In the table there are about 58,000 clones, around nine tenths of which are singletons. The CDR3 sequence is 15 residues long. Losses at the gene ends were 2 bases for V and 7 bases for J; bases not matched to a gene: 6. The germline V gene encodes CDR1 SGDLS and CDR2 YYNGEE. The chain is built from TRBV9 and TRBJ2-1, with TRBD2 identical over 10 bases. Material: CD4+ or CD8+ T cells sorted from blood, obtained in a trial of the OX40 agonist ivuxolimab. The receptor comes from an adult with an advanced solid tumor such as melanoma, head and neck, liver or kidney cancer. CDR3 sequence (DNA): TGTGCCAGCAGCGTCCTAGCGGGAGAATGGAATGAGCAGTTCTTC. It codes for CASSVLAGEWNEQFF.